This TCR beta chain was captured by sequencing in a study of blood T cell repertoires in COVID-19. The CDR3 length is 13 residues. V lost 6 bases and J lost 7; bases outside the gene matches: 9. Germline CDR1 and CDR2: ENHRY and SYGVKD. Some clones are missing from TCRdb's copy, which holds only in-frame ones; the method was immunoSEQ multiplex PCR. Of tens of thousands of clones listed, around 81% are singletons. The V call is TRBV10-3, the J call TRBJ2-7; 7 nucleotides line up with TRBD1. The sequence was obtained from a woman aged 60-70 years with acute or convalescent COVID-19. The sample was peripheral blood. The CDR3 bases are TGTGCCATCAGACCCAGACAGGGCGGGGAGCAGTACTTC. Translating it yields CAIRPRQGGEQYF.